This TCR beta chain was sequenced for a study of breast tumors, draining lymph nodes, adjacent tissues. The study, taken as a whole, reports: Tumor repertoires ranked between lymph nodes and nontumor tissue in diversity, with V and J gene preferences.

The count of this clonotype is one. Its antigen is undetermined. CDR1 is MGHDK, CDR2 SYGVNS, per germline. Trimming cost V 7 bases and J 3 bases; bases outside gene matches: 13. The CDR3 length is 18 residues. TCRdb used MiXCR to reprocess the multiplex PCR reads, holding one entry per CDR3 protein. The sample consists of roughly 220,000 distinct CDR3 sequences, under 35% of them appearing once. Axillary draining lymph nodes of breast cancer patients supplied the node samples. This chain joins TRBV25-1 and TRBJ2-2, with 11 bases that match TRBD2. This TCR came from a female donor with breast cancer. Some clones in this sample may be carry-over from other donors' samples. The source material was axillary lymph node tissue. The DNA of the CDR3 is TGTGCCAGCACAAATCCCGGGACTAGCGGTCCTTACACCGGGGAGCTGTTTTTT. Translation: CASTNPGTSGPYTGELFF. The entire variable domain, with the rest obtained from reference TRBV25-1 and TRBJ2-2, is as follows: EADIYQTPRYLVIGTGKKITLECSQTMGHDKMYWYQQDPGMELHLIHYSYGVNSTEKGDLSSESTVSRIRTEHFPLTLESARPSHTSQYLCASTNPGTSGPYTGELFFGEGSRLTVL.